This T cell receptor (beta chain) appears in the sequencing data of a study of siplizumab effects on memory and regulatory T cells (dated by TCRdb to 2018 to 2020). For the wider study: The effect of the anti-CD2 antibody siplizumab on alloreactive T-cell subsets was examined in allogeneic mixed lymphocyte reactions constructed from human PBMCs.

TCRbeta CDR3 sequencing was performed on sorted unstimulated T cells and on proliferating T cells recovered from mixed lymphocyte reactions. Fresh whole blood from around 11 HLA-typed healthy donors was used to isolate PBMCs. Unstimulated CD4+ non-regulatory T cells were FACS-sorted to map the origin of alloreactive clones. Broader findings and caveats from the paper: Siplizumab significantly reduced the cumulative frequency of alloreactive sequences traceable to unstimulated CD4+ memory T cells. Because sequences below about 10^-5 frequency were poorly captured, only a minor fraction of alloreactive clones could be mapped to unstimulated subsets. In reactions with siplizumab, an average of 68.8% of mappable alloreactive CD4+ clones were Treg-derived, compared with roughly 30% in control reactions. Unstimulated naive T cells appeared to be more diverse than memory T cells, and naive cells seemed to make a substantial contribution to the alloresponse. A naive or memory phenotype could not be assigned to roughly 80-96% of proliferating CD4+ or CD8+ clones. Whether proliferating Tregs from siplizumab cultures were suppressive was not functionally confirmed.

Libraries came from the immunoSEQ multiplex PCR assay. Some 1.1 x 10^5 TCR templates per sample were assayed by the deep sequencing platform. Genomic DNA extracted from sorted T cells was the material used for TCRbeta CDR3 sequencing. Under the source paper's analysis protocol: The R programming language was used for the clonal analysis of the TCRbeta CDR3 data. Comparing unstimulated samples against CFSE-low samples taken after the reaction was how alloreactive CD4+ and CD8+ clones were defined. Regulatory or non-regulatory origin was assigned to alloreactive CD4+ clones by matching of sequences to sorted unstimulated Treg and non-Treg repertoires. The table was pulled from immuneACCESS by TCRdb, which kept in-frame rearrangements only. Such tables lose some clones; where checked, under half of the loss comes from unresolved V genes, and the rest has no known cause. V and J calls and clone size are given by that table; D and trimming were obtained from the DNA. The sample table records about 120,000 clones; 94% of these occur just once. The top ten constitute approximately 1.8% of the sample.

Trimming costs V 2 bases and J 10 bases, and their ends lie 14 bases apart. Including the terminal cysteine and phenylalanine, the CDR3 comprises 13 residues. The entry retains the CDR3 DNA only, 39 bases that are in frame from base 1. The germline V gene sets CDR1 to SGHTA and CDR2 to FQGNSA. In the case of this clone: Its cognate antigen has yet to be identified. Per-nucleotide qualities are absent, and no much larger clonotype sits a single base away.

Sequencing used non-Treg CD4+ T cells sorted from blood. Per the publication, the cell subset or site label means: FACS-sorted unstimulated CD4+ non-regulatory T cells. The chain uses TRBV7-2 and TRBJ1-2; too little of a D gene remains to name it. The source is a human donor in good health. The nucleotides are TGTGCCAGCAGCTTAATTGGTGCGATTCACTACACCTTC. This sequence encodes CASSLIGAIHYTF.